This TCR beta chain was sequenced in a study of T-cell reconstitution after alpha-beta-depleted transplantation in children. The CDR3 is 15 residues long. The V end was cut by 3 bases, the J end by 3 bases, with 15 bases between. The germline V gene encodes CDR1 KGHSH and CDR2 LQKENI. Only a few counts were recorded for this clonotype. As it was prepared, the TCRbeta library received unique molecular identifiers. TCRdb re-called the PCR reads through MiXCR, storing one row per CDR3 protein. The profile covers some 390,000 distinct CDR3 sequences, with roughly 20% appearing a single time and approximately 3.9% taken by the ten largest.

This sequence originates from a human donor who donated a stem cell graft to a child with acute myeloid leukemia. The chain uses TRBV18 and TRBJ2-7; D is perhaps TRBD1 or TRBD2 (5 bases each). The input for sequencing was PBMCs from the stem cell graft donor, taken from the stem cell graft. CDR3 DNA: TGTGCCAGCTCACCGGGACCACCCGTGAACTACGAGCAGTACTTC. It encodes CASSPGPPVNYEQYF.